What follows describes a single T cell receptor (beta chain). Its target is not known. 60 Vbeta and 13 Jbeta primers were used in PCR. The protocol was immunoSEQ multiplex PCR, while the TCRdb copy is restricted to in-frame clones and leaves out a portion. The sample includes 210,000 or so clones, 70% to 90% of them seen just once. The source of the sample is a study of cytomegalovirus exposure and HLA in healthy donors. Whole-study findings and limits: The study listed roughly 150 cytomegalovirus-associated TCR beta chains. Highly shared sequence variants in one cluster were likely a sequencing artifact. A later analysis linked a missense variant in DCLRE1C to the trimming of TCR beta V and J genes. The authors later found HLA-associated TCR beta chains more clonally expanded than equally common others.

V lost 1 base, J lost 3 bases, and 10 bases lay in between. This CDR3 comprises 14 residues. The germline gives CDR1 SEHNR, CDR2 FQNEAQ (reference sequence). Source material: PBMCs. This TCR was sampled from a girl aged 2-9 years in good health and CMV-seronegative. The V call is TRBV7-9, the J call TRBJ2-7; a possible D gene is TRBD1 (6 bases). The CDR3 region is CASSLGGPHYEQYF. CDR3 sequence (DNA): TGTGCCAGCAGCTTAGGGGGGCCCCACTACGAGCAGTACTTC.